The 6 T cell receptor beta chains given below trace back to one sample, sequenced in a study of low-dose radiotherapy and immunotherapy resistance in tumors. Priming of first-strand cDNA relied on TRAV- and TRBV-specific primers (covering alpha and beta chains). TCR amplification ran 20 PCR cycles using constant-region and V-primer adapter primers. MiXCR, run by TCRdb on the reads, gives a single entry per CDR3 protein. This sample has about 39,000 distinct CDR3 sequences, with roughly 28% found just once. Noted time point: before trial treatment. The material was PBMCs, obtained before treatment. These receptors were obtained from a male donor with gallbladder cancer.

This clonotype was seen repeatedly, ten times or more. The V call is TRBV18, the J call TRBJ2-1; TRBD2 aligns across 8 bases. Per germline, CDR1 KGHSH and CDR2 LQKENI. CDR3 size: 15 residues. Germline trimming cut 2 bases from V and 6 bases from J; bases unmatched to any gene: 6. The CDR3: CASSPGGTSFNEQFF. The CDR3 DNA sequence: TGTGCCAGCTCACCAGGGGGGACTAGTTTCAATGAGCAGTTCTTC.

This clonotype occurred many times. The chain links TRBV20-1 to TRBJ2-7; tentatively, D is TRBD2 (6 bases). Trimming stripped 0 bases from V and 3 bases from J, with 21 bases between. The CDR3 is 17 amino acids. CDR1 is DFQATT, CDR2 SNEGSKA, per germline (reference sequence). The CDR3 sequence: CSARDSGAGLVIYEQYF. In nucleotides, the CDR3 is TGCAGTGCTAGAGATAGTGGGGCGGGGCTAGTCATCTACGAGCAGTACTTC.

A few counts support this clonotype. The chain couples TRBV3-1 to TRBJ1-5; D remains unclear. The germline gives CDR1 LGHDT, CDR2 YNNKEL (reference sequence). The ends were cut back, 0 bases at V and 9 bases at J, with 12 bases in the middle. The CDR3 spans 14 residues. CDR3 sequence (DNA): TGTGCCAGCAGCCAAGATACCGTTGATCGGCCCCAGCATTTT. Its protein is CASSQDTVDRPQHF.

V gene TRBV30 combines with J gene TRBJ2-5; 9 nucleotides agree with TRBD2. This CDR3 region has 16 residues. V shed 7 bases and J 4 bases; nucleotides not matched to a gene: 16. Germline CDR1 reads GTSNPN; CDR2 reads SVGIG (reference sequence). CDR3 DNA: TGTGCCTATCTCGATGGACTAGCGCGGGGGAGAGAGACCCAGTACTTC. Protein sequence: CAYLDGLARGRETQYF.

There are many counts of this clonotype. The V and J genes are TRBV24-1 and TRBJ2-7; D perhaps matches TRBD1 (9 bases). Germline V lookup: CDR1 KGHDR, CDR2 SFDVKD. This CDR3 comprises 17 residues. V was trimmed by 5 bases and J by 6 bases, leaving 25 bases between them. DNA for the CDR3: TGTGCCACCAGTGGGACAGGGGCTAGCGGGTCCCCCCGCGAGCAGTACTTC. Translation: CATSGTGASGSPREQYF.

This clonotype was found once. The chain joins TRBV27 to TRBJ1-1; 9 nucleotides align to TRBD1. Trimming at V came to 9 bases and at J to 6 bases, leaving 11 bases not matched to a gene. The CDR3 has 14 amino acids. Germline CDR1 MNHEY, CDR2 SMNVEV (reference sequence). The CDR3 loop reads CASTIRDRVSEAFF. CDR3 in DNA: TGTGCCAGTACCATAAGGGACAGGGTCTCTGAAGCTTTCTTT.